This T cell receptor (beta chain) was sequenced during a study of blood T cell repertoires in COVID-19. As handled by the study authors: By means of reference gene primer amplification, nucleated cell counts were estimated. The repertoire was sequenced with immunoSEQ multiplex PCR; TCRdb's copy has only in-frame clones and lacks some. That table supplies the V and J calls and clone size; D and trimming were determined from the DNA. The table shows 250,000 to 400,000 clones, with about nine tenths occurring only once. This sequence was found in a woman aged 25 to 39 with COVID-19, enrolled during active disease. The specimen was peripheral blood.

The CDR3 DNA follows: TGTGCCTGGACGACAGCTCCCGATACGCAGTATTTT. It codes for CAWTTAPDTQYF. This sequence joins TRBV30 and TRBJ2-3; maybe TRBD1 (5 bases). There are 12 residues in the CDR3. Germline CDR1 is GTSNPN and CDR2 is SVGIG (reference sequence). V was clipped by 4 bases and J by 6 bases, with 11 bases between them.